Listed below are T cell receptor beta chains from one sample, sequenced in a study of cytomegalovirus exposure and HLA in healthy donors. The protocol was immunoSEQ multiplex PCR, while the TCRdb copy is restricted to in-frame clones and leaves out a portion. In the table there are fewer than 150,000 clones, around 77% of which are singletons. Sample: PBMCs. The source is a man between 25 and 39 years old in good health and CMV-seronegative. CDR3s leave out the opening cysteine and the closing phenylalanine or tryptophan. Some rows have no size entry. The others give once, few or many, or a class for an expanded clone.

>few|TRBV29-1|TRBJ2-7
SVADTHSYEQY
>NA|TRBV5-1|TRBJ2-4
ASSLGTSSNIQY
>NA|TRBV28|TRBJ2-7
ASSRWTGTGVYEQY
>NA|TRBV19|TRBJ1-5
ASSIRDRVDGNQPQH
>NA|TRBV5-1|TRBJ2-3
ASSLGTSGDADTQY
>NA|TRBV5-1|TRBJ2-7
ASSLTGSGPAEQY
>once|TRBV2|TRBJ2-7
ASSRQGVGEQY
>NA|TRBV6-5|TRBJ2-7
ASSPGTGDYEQY
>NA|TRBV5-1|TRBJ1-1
ASSSDRGLNTEAF
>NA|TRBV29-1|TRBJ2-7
SVKRAYEQY
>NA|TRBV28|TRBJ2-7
ASSLYRDYEQY
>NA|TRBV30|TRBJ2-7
AWKQGYNYEQY
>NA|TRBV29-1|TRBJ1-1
SVGSRGRPAF
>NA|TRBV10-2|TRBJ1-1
ASSEQGDSTEAF
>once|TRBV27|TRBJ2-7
ASSLTGDSYEQY
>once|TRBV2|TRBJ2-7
ASRLGQSRYSYEQY
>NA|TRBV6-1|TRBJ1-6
ASSEFRGSYNSPLH
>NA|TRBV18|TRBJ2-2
ASSPQGQGAGTGELF
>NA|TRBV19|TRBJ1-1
ASSTGATEAF
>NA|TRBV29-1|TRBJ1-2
SVSTGINYGYT
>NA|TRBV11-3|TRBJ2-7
ASSLSGGSYEQY
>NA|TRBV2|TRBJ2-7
ASSITSPREQY
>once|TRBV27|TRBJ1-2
ASSSPGTGYGYT
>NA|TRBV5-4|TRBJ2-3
ASSLGLAGDSTDTQY
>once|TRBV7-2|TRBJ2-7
ASSLAGSPSYEQY
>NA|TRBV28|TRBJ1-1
ASSQEEYTEAF
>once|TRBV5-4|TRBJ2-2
ASSGTGPNTGELF
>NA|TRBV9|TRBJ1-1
ASSVTPTGGDTEAF
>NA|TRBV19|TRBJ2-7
ASSLAGASYEQY
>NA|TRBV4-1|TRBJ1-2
ASSRDRGFDNYGYT
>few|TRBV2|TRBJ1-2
ASSVGTGVYGYT
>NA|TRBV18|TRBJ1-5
ASSPRGTGGDQPQH
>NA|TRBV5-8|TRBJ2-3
ASSLASSAGSTDTQY
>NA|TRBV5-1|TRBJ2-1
ASSLVSGSSNEQF
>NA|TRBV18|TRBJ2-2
ASSPRKTGFYTGELF
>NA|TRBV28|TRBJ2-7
ASTALLAGVGYEQY
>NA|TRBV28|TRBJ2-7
ASSTEGARPYEQY
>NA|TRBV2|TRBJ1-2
ASSGGANYGYT
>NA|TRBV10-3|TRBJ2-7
AIMDRTGGGYEQY
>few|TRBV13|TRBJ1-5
ASSLSDQPQH
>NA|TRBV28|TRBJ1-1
ASSVYLDRGNTEAF
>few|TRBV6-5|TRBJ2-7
ASSPAGGSSYEQY
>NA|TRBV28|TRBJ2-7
ASSSDRPSYEQY
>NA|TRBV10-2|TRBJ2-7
ASSLQTGTYEQY
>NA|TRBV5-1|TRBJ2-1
ASSLDYYNEQF
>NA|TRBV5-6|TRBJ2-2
ASSLQQLNTGELF
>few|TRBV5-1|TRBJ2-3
ASSELAGGTDTQY
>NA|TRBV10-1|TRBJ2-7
ASSSGTLYEQY
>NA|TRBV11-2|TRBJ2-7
ASSLDSGYEQY
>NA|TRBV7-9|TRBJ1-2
ASSIDSWNPLQGGYT
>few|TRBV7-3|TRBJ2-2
ASRDRGQSQLF
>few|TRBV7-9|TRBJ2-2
ASIRTGTGELF
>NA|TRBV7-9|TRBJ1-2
ASSFGQGEGYGYT
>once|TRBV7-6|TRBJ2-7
ASSSGQGLSSYEQY
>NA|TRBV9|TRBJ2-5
ASSVGQSLETQY
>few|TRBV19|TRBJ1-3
ATKDRRSGNTIY
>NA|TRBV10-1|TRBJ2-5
ASSESTGRGIETQY
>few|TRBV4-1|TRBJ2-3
ASSPLGLAGLVADTQY
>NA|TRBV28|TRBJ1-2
ASSSQGFNYGYT
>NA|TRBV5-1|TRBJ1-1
ASSQWTGSTEAF